This entry is about one T cell receptor beta chain. Under the authors' procedure: It was from reference gene primer amplification that nucleated cell counts were estimated. Profiled with immunoSEQ multiplex PCR; TCRdb holds only in-frame clones, not every one. V, J and clone size are those of that table, while D and trimming were read from the DNA. The sample lists some 290,000 clones, roughly nine tenths occurring once. The data originate from a study of blood T cell repertoires in COVID-19. Looking at the study overall: Both acute and convalescent COVID-19 samples were obtained from the United States, Italy and Spain.

The CDR3 runs 17 residues. V was trimmed by 0 bases and J by 5 bases, leaving 16 bases between them. The germline V gene encodes CDR1 LGHDT and CDR2 YNNKEL (reference sequence). In assigning cohorts, the study relied on participant-reported clinical history. Donors in Cohort 3 counted as recovered after two negative PCRs, clearance, or symptom resolution. The receptor was isolated from a woman aged 25-40 years who had recovered from COVID-19. Sequenced sample: PBMCs or T cells enriched from blood (not recorded which). The chain couples TRBV3-1 (or the pseudogene TRBV3-2) to TRBJ2-2, with D unresolved. CDR3 region: CASSQDPDPLRTGELFF. The CDR3 DNA reads TGTGCCAGCAGCCAAGATCCCGACCCTCTCAGGACCGGGGAGCTGTTTTTT.